The 11 T cell receptor beta chains reported below all come from one sample, sequenced in a study of T-cell reconstitution after alpha-beta-depleted transplantation in children. Unique molecular identifiers were used to barcode this TCRbeta library. TCRdb called the PCR reads again in MiXCR, with one record for every CDR3 protein. Among about 580,000 distinct CDR3 sequences listed, roughly 23% were seen once. Sequencing used PBMCs, mostly from graft donor cells, obtained 360 days after TCRalphabeta/CD19-depleted stem cell transplant. The receptors derive from a boy under two years old who had a stem cell transplant for acute myeloid leukemia, so the T cells may come from the graft donor.

This clonotype appeared a few times. The CDR3 region has the DNA TGTGCCAGCAGTGGGCGCCGTGCCCAAGAGACCCAGTACTTC. It encodes CASSGRRAQETQYF. The chain has TRBV2 and TRBJ2-5; D remains unclear. The CDR3 is 14 residues long. Germline V gene sequence: CDR1 SNHLY, CDR2 FYNNEI. V was clipped by 4 bases and J by 1 base, with 10 bases between them.

The sample holds a few counts of this clonotype. The V gene is TRBV29-1, the J gene TRBJ1-2; 7 bases match TRBD1. The CDR3 is made up of 14 amino acids. Unmatched junction bases numbered 10, after V lost 7 bases and J lost 2 bases. Germline V gene data show CDR1 as SQVTM and CDR2 as ANQGSEA. Here the CDR3 DNA reads TGCAGCGCCCAAGGGACAGACTCCAACTATGGCTACACCTTC. As protein: CSAQGTDSNYGYTF.

This rearrangement joins TRBV12-3 or TRBV12-4 to TRBJ1-2; D is unresolved. The CDR3 sequence is 16 residues long. V lost 5 bases, J lost 1 base, and 17 bases lay in between. The CDR3 loop reads CASSVSVQAYNYGYTF. In nucleotides, the CDR3 is TGTGCCAGCAGTGTTTCGGTCCAGGCCTATAACTATGGCTACACCTTC.

The sample holds a few counts of this clonotype. The V gene is TRBV5-1, the J gene TRBJ2-1; perhaps TRBD2 as D (6 bases). CDR1 and CDR2 (germline): SGHRS, YFSETQ. This CDR3 is 18 amino acids long. V lost 3 bases to trimming and J lost 0 bases, with 19 bases between them. The CDR3 region has the DNA TGCGCCAGCAGCTCCGGTCCCGGGACTGCGAGCTCCTACAATGAGCAGTTCTTC. It specifies CASSSGPGTASSYNEQFF.

The chain links TRBV20-1 to TRBJ2-1; D could derive from TRBD1 or TRBD2 (6 bases each). The CDR3 totals 15 residues. CDR1 and CDR2 from the germline V gene are DFQATT and SNEGSKA (reference sequence). The V gene lost 7 bases and the J gene lost 3 bases, with 19 bases spanning the gap. CDR3 in DNA: TGCAGTGGCAATTCGGAGGGGGACCGCTACAATGAGCAGTTCTTC. It is translated as CSGNSEGDRYNEQFF.

The table lists this clonotype with many counts. This rearrangement joins TRBV6-4 to TRBJ2-5; D might be TRBD1 (5 bases). V was clipped by 5 bases and J by 7 bases, with 11 bases between them. Per the germline V gene, CDR1 is MRHNA and CDR2 is SNTAGT. The CDR3 runs 12 residues. The CDR3 spells CASSPDDRTQYF. CDR3 nucleotide sequence: TGTGCCAGCAGTCCCGACGACAGGACCCAGTACTTC.

This clonotype was seen repeatedly, ten times or more. This chain links TRBV9 with TRBJ2-5; TRBD2 aligns across 8 bases. CDR1 is SGDLS, CDR2 YYNGEE, per germline. The V gene end was trimmed by 6 bases and the J gene end by 3 bases; junction bases not matched to a gene: 10. The CDR3 consists of 15 residues. CDR3 loop: CASNLAGGRKETQYF. The CDR3 coding sequence is TGTGCCAGCAATCTTGCGGGGGGCCGAAAAGAGACCCAGTACTTC.

J is TRBJ2-1 and V is TRBV12-3 or TRBV12-4; 9 bases line up with TRBD1. The CDR3 covers 14 residues. V gave up 10 bases and J gave up 4 bases; unmatched junction bases: 8. The CDR3 spells CATSGQGPYNEQFF. CDR3 nucleotide sequence: TGTGCCACCAGCGGACAGGGGCCATACAATGAGCAGTTCTTC.

This clonotype has only a few counts. The gene calls are TRBV6-1 and TRBJ2-5; 14 bases align to TRBD2. This CDR3 has 17 amino acids. V trimming: 6 bases; J trimming: 3 bases; junction bases outside the gene matches: 9. The germline gives CDR1 MNHNS, CDR2 SASEGT. CDR3 DNA sequence: TGTGCCAGCAGCGACCATCCGGGACTAGCGGGAGAAGAGACCCAGTACTTC. Residues: CASSDHPGLAGEETQYF.

The rearrangement links TRBV6-1 to TRBJ1-5; perhaps TRBD1 as D (5 bases). This CDR3 region has 15 residues. The V gene's germline CDR1 is MNHNS and CDR2 SASEGT. V was cut by 5 bases and J by 1 base, with 12 bases left in between. The DNA of the CDR3 is TGTGCCAGCAGTCGGGCAGGGATCAGCAATCAGCCCCAGCATTTT. It codes for CASSRAGISNQPQHF.

The chain couples TRBV20-1 to TRBJ2-7; 9 bases fit TRBD2. Per the germline V gene, CDR1 is DFQATT and CDR2 is SNEGSKA (reference sequence). The CDR3 runs to 15 residues. Trimming cost V 1 base and J 5 bases; bases outside gene matches: 9. The CDR3 loop is CSARVGGGAGHEQYV. CDR3 nucleotides: TGCAGTGCTAGAGTAGGCGGGGGGGCCGGGCACGAGCAGTACGTC.